This TCR beta chain was sequenced in a study of blood T cell repertoires in COVID-19. The protocol was immunoSEQ multiplex PCR, while the TCRdb copy is restricted to in-frame clones and leaves out a portion. The data contain 80,000 to 95,000 clones, approximately 88% of them singletons. The CDR3 is 12 residues long. CDR1 and CDR2 from the germline V gene are SGHDN and FVKESK. V lost 1 base to trimming and J lost 13 bases, with 10 bases between them. The clonotype originates from a woman aged 80 or over with active or convalescent COVID-19. The V call is TRBV14, the J call TRBJ2-2, with a possible D match to TRBD1 (5 bases). Specimen: peripheral blood. DNA of the CDR3: TGTGCCAGCAGCCAAGCAGGGTATCGGCTGTTTTTT. Translation gives CASSQAGYRLFF. The full variable domain, with the rest looked up from reference TRBV14 and TRBJ2-2, is EAGVTQFPSHSVIEKGQTVTLRCDPISGHDNLYWYRRVMGKEIKFLLHFVKESKQDESGMPNNRFLAERTGGTYSTLKVQPAELEDSGVYFCASSQAGYRLFFGEGSRLTVL.